This T cell receptor beta chain was captured in a study of cytomegalovirus exposure and HLA in healthy donors. Study results and caveats: The TCR clusters that emerged in the first cohort tended, a later analysis found, to co-occur in the roughly 130 validation repertoires. A few CMV-associated chains proved CMV antigen-specific in vitro.

This clone showed up many times. Its specificity is unknown. Assay: immunoSEQ multiplex PCR; the TCRdb copy retains only in-frame clones and omits some. Of about 120,000 clones listed, about 84% are singletons. The germline CDR1 and CDR2 sequences are LNHDA and SQIVND (reference sequence). V lost 1 base and J 10 bases, leaving 14 bases between the germline ends. The CDR3 is 15 amino acids. The receptor was isolated from a woman aged 30 to 39 in good health and CMV-seronegative. Input material: PBMCs. The chain couples TRBV19 to TRBJ1-6; D not resolved. The DNA of the CDR3 is TGTGCCAGTAGTATAGGAGGCCCCACGGGGTCACCCCTCCACTTT. It codes for CASSIGGPTGSPLHF.